This TCR beta chain was sequenced in a study of blood T cell repertoires in COVID-19. Overall study context: Spain, Italy and the United States supplied samples that represented acute and convalescent COVID-19.

Profiled with immunoSEQ multiplex PCR; TCRdb holds only in-frame clones, not every one. The sample carries under 550,000 clones, 70% to 90% recorded once. CDR3 length equals 14 residues. J lost 3 bases, V lost 5 bases, and 4 bases had no gene match. Germline-derived CDR1 and CDR2 are SEHNR and FQNEAQ (reference sequence). V is TRBV7-9 and J is TRBJ1-2; 9 bases align to TRBD1. What was sequenced was peripheral blood. This clonotype was obtained from a man in his late teens or twenties with COVID-19, enrolled during active disease. CDR3 sequence reads: CASSLGQGDYGYTF. DNA of the CDR3: TGTGCCAGCAGCCTGGGACAGGGAGACTATGGCTACACCTTC.